This paragraph reports one T cell receptor beta chain. This clone is a singleton in its sample. The clone's antigen remains unknown. Base-call qualities are not available, and no considerably larger clone is one nucleotide away. Trimmed from V: 2 bases; trimmed from J: 8 bases; junction bases lacking a gene match: 6. CDR1 is given as ENHRY and CDR2 as SYGVKD, both from the germline V gene. From the cysteine up to the phenylalanine, the CDR3 has a length of 14 residues. The sequence is cut down to CDR3 DNA, 42 bases in frame from base 1. These data are taken from a study of blood T cell repertoires in COVID-19 (dated by TCRdb to about 2020). With regard to the full study: Samples from collaborators originated in the United States, Italy and Spain and spanned both the acute and convalescent phases of COVID-19. The material from the prospective study consisted of cDNA or gDNA derived from T cells, B-cell-depleted T cells, or PBMCs. The dataset comprised deeply sampled blood TCRbeta repertoires from subjects exposed to, actively infected with, or recovered from COVID-19. The repertoires were released in a freely available public database intended as a resource for research on the immune response to SARS-CoV-2. The samples were drawn from the first 160 participants of the ongoing ImmuneRACE study and from about 1,200 subjects provided by 6 global collaborators. Nearly every sample came with metadata listing a de-identified subject ID, COVID-19 status, age in years and sex. Where available, HLA class I and class II types were obtained from metadata supplied by the sample provider rather than from assay-based typing.

TCRbeta CDR3 regions were amplified from genomic DNA by means of the immunoSEQ Assay, a bias-controlled multiplex PCR. Per the source publication's procedure: The number of nucleated cells in each sample was estimated by amplification of reference gene primers within the assay. Sequence reads were collapsed and filtered to measure the absolute abundance of every unique TCRbeta CDR3 rearrangement. Productive Simpson clonality was computed per sample as the square root of Simpson's diversity index over productive rearrangements. TCRdb took over this immuneACCESS table, retaining in-frame rearrangements with V and J assigned. Such tables are incomplete; in checked studies, under half of the missing clones stem from an unresolved V gene, and the remainder is unexplained. Clone size and the V and J calls come from that table; the DNA yielded D and trimming. Here the sample has 75,000 or so clones; 84% occur a single time. The ten largest account for around 3.4% of the sample.

Overall study results and their limits: How much clinical and demographic metadata was included differed by source and by participant, and the metadata was provided uncurated.

Collaborating institutions collected whole blood in K2EDTA tubes following their own protocols. For TCRbeta analysis, collaborators shipped samples in one of three forms: frozen whole blood, isolated PBMCs, or DNA extracted from either of those sample types. The TCR comes from a man aged 45-60 years with acute or convalescent COVID-19. Sequenced sample: peripheral blood. The V and J genes are TRBV10-3 and TRBJ2-1, and TRBD1 aligns with 7 junction nucleotides. The CDR3 in this case is CAISERQGGDEQFF. DNA sequence: TGTGCCATCAGTGAGCGACAGGGTGGAGATGAGCAGTTCTTC.